This T cell receptor (beta chain) appears in the sequencing data of a study of Graves' ophthalmopathy and Graves' hyperthyroidism. Study details: No progression to ophthalmopathy over 18 months defined stable hyperthyroidism.

Only a few counts were recorded for this clonotype. Its antigen is undetermined. Using RNA transcripts, the TCR beta CDR3 regions were amplified. Investigators did first-round RT-PCR with HTBI primers, then second-round multiplex PCR. Each CDR3 protein gets one entry after TCRdb re-called the multiplex PCR reads with MiXCR. The sample holds roughly 600,000 distinct CDR3 sequences; about two fifths are singletons and the top ten take 3.5% to 4.5%. With 5 bases clipped from V and 3 bases from J, the junction kept 13 bases outside the gene matches. The CDR3 is 17 residues long. Germline V CDR1 and CDR2: SQVTM, ANQGSEA. Regarding the study as a whole: Researchers report that a 13-signature model separated ophthalmopathy from stable hyperthyroidism, posting 87.88% sensitivity and more than 70% specificity. Blood also held most thyroid clonotypes expanded above 0.001 frequency.

Sequencing was performed on peripheral blood or thyroid tissue (not recorded which). The rearrangement joins TRBV29-1 to TRBJ2-3; 11 bases fit TRBD2. The TCR sequence derives from an adult man with Graves' hyperthyroidism. CDR3 nucleotides: TGCAGCGTTCCTAGCGGGGGGCCGGGACGGACAACAGATACGCAGTATTTT. Its protein is CSVPSGGPGRTTDTQYF.